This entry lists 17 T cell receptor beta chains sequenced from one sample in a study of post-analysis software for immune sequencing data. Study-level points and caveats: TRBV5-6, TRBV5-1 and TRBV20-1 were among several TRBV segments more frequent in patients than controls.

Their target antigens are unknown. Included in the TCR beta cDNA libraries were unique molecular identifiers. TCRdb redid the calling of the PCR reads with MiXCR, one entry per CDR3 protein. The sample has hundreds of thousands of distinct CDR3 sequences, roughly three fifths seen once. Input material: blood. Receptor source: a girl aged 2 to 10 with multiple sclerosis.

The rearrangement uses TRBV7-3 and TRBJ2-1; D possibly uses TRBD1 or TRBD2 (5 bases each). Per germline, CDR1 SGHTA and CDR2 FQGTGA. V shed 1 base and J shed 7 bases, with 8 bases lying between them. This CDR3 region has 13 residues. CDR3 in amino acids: CASSLIWGNEQFF. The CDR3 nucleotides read TGTGCCAGCAGCTTAATTTGGGGGAATGAGCAGTTCTTC. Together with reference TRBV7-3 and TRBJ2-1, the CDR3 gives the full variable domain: GAGVSQTPSNKVTEKGKYVELRCDPISGHTALYWYRQSLGQGPEFLIYFQGTGAADDSGLPNDRFFAVRPEGSVSTLKIQRTERGDSAVYLCASSLIWGNEQFFGPGTRLTVL.

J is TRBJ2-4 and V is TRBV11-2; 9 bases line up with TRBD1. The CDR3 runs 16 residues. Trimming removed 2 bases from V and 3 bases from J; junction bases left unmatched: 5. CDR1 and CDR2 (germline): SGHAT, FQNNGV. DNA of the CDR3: TGTGCCAGCAGCTTACAAGGACAGGGGCACAAAAACATTCAGTACTTC. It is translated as CASSLQGQGHKNIQYF. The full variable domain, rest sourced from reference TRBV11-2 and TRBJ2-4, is EAGVAQSPRYKIIEKRQSVAFWCNPISGHATLYWYQQILGQGPKLLIQFQNNGVVDDSQLPKDRFSAERLKGVDSTLKIQPAKLEDSAVYLCASSLQGQGHKNIQYFGAGTRLSVL.

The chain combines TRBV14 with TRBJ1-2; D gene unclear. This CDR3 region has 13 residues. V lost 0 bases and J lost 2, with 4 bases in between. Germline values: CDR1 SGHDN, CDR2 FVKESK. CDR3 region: CASSQERNYGYTF. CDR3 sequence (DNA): TGTGCCAGCAGCCAAGAGCGGAACTATGGCTACACCTTC.

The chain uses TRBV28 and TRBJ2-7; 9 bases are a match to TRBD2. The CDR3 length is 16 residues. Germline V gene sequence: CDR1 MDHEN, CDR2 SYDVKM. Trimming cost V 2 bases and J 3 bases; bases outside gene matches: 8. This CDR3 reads CASSLGGRASIYEQYF. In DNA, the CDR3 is TGTGCCAGCAGTTTAGGCGGGAGGGCCTCGATCTACGAGCAGTACTTC. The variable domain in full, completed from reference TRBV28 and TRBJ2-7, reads DVKVTQSSRYLVKRTGEKVFLECVQDMDHENMFWYRQDPGLGLRLIYFSYDVKMKEKGDIPEGYSVSREKKERFSLILESASTNQTSMYLCASSLGGRASIYEQYFGPGTRLTVT.

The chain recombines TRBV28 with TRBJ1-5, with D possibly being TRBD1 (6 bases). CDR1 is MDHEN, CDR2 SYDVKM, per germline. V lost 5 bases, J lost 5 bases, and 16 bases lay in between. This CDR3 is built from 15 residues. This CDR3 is CASSTLTGFDQPQHF. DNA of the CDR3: TGTGCCAGCAGTACGCTCACAGGGTTCGATCAGCCCCAGCATTTT.

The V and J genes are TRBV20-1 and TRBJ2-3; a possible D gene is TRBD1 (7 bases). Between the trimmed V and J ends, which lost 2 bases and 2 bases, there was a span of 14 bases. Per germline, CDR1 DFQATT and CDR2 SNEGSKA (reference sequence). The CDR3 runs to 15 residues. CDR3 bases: TGCAGTGCTAGACCAGGGGGGTCCTACACAGATACGCAGTATTTT. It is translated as CSARPGGSYTDTQYF.

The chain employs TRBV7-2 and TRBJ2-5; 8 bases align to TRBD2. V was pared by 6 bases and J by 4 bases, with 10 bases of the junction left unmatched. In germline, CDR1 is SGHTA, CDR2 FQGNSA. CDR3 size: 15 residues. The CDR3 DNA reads TGTGCCAGCAGGTCGGGCGGGGGGCGGTTAGAGACCCAGTACTTC. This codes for CASRSGGGRLETQYF.

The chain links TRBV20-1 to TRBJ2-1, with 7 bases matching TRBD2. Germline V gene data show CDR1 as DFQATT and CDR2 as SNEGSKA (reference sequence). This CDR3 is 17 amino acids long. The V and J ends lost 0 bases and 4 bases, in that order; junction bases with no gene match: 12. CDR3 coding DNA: TGCAGTGCTAGAGATGGGGGGGTCACGGCTAGATACAATGAGCAGTTCTTC. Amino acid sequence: CSARDGGVTARYNEQFF.

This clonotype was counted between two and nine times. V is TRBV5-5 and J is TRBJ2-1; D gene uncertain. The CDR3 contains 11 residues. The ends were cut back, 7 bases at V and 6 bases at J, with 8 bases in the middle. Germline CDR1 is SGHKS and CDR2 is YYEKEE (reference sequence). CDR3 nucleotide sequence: TGTGCCAGCCTACTGGTCAATGAGCAGTTCTTC. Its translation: CASLLVNEQFF.

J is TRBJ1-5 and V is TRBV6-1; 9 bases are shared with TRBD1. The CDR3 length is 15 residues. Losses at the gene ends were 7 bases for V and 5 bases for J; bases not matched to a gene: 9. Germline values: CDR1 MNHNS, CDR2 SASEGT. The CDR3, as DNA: TGTGCCAGCACTGAGCGGGACAGGGAGGATCAGCCCCAGCATTTT. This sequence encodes CASTERDREDQPQHF.

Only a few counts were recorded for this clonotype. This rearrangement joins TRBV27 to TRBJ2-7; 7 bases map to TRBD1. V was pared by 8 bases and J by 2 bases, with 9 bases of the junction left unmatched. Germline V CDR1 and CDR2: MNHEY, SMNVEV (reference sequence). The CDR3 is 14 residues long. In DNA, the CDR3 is TGTGCCAGCCGACGACAGGGAAAGCCCTACGAGCAGTACTTC. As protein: CASRRQGKPYEQYF.

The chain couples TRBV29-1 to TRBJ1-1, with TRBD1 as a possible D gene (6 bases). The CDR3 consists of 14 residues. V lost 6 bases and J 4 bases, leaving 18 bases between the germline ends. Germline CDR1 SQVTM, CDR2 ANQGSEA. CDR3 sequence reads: CSVLPGVEGTEAFF. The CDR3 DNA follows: TGCAGCGTATTACCAGGGGTTGAGGGCACTGAAGCTTTCTTT.

The CDR3 region has the DNA TGTGCCAGCAGCATCAGGACTCCGTGGGATGAGCAGTTCTTC. Its protein is CASSIRTPWDEQFF. This sequence joins TRBV5-4 and TRBJ2-1, with D possibly TRBD2 on 5 matching bases. Germline CDR1 SGHNT, CDR2 YYREEE (reference sequence). CDR3 length equals 14 residues. The V end lost 4 bases, the J end lost 8 bases, and 16 bases lay between the germline ends.

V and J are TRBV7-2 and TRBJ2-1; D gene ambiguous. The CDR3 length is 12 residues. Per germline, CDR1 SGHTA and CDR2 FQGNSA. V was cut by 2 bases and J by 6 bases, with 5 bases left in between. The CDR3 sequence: CTSSLLINEQFF. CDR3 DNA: TGTACCAGCAGCTTACTGATCAATGAGCAGTTCTTC. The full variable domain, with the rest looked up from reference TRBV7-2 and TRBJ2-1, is GAGVSQSPSNKVTEKGKDVELRCDPISGHTALYWYRQSLGQGLEFLIYFQGNSAPDKSGLPSDRFSAERTGGSVSTLTIQRTQQEDSAVYLCTSSLLINEQFFGPGTRLTVL.

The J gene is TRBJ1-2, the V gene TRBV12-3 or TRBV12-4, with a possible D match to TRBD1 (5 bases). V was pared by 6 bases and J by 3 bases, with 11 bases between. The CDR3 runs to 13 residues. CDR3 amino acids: CASSGARDYGYTF. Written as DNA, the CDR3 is TGTGCCAGCAGCGGGGCGCGGGACTATGGCTACACCTTC.

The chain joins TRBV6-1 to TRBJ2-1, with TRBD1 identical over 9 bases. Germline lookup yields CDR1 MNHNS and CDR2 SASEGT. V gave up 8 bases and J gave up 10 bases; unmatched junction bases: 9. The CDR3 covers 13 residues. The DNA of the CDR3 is TGTGCCAGCCGGGGACAGGGAGTACGGGAGCAGTTCTTC. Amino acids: CASRGQGVREQFF.

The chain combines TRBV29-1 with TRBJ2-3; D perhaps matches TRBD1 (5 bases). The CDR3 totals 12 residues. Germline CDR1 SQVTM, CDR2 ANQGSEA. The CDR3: CGQGSPTDTQYF. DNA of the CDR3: TGCGGCCAGGGTTCCCCCACAGATACGCAGTATTTT.